This entry lists 13 T cell receptor beta chains sequenced from one sample in a study of blood T cell repertoires in COVID-19. Here immunoSEQ multiplex PCR was the method, and the copy in TCRdb shows in-frame clones only, minus some. The repertoire has fewer than 250,000 clones, more than 75% of them found once; the top ten carry 7% to 9%. Sequenced sample: PBMCs or T cells enriched from blood (not recorded which). These receptors were taken from a man between 25 and 39 years old in a cohort exposed to, infected with or recovered from COVID-19 (not recorded which).

This clone was detected once. The gene calls are TRBV14 and TRBJ2-1; D may be TRBD2 (5 bases). The V end was cut by 1 base, the J end by 8 bases, with 24 bases between. CDR1 and CDR2 from the germline V gene are SGHDN and FVKESK. The CDR3 sequence is 18 residues long. The CDR3 coding sequence is TGTGCCAGCAGCCAAGTAATCGGGCGGGTGACTCCCCGCCATGAGCAGTTCTTC. Its protein product is CASSQVIGRVTPRHEQFF.

The V call is TRBV5-1, the J call TRBJ2-7, with 10 bases identical to TRBD2. This CDR3 is 19 amino acids long. Germline-derived CDR1 and CDR2 are SGHRS and YFSETQ. The J segment lost 1 base and the V segment lost 2 bases, leaving 15 bases of the junction unmatched. The CDR3 sequence is CASSFTTTSGTSFSYEQYF. The CDR3 DNA reads as TGCGCCAGCAGCTTCACCACCACTAGCGGGACATCGTTTTCCTACGAGCAGTACTTC.

The chain is built from TRBV18 and TRBJ1-2; weak D call: TRBD1 (6 bases). Germline V CDR1 and CDR2: KGHSH, LQKENI. V was clipped by 4 bases and J by 2 bases, with 14 bases between them. The CDR3 is made up of 15 amino acids. The CDR3 DNA reads as TGTGCCAGCTCACTAAACAGGGTCGGGAACTATGGCTACACCTTC. Encoded protein: CASSLNRVGNYGYTF.

The chain employs TRBV7-2 and TRBJ2-5, with 10 bases identical to TRBD2. The CDR3 length is 17 residues. With 4 bases clipped from V and 1 base from J, the junction kept 9 bases outside the gene matches. CDR1 SGHTA and CDR2 FQGNSA come from the germline V gene. In DNA, the CDR3 is TGTGCCAGCAGCTGGACCGCTAGCGGGGGAACCCAAGAGACCCAGTACTTC. As protein: CASSWTASGGTQETQYF.

The chain recombines TRBV27 with TRBJ2-7; 7 nucleotides line up with TRBD2. The CDR3 contains 18 residues. The junction had 19 bases not matched to a gene; V was cut back by 5 bases and J by 3 bases. CDR1 is MNHEY and CDR2 is SMNVEV in the germline V gene (reference sequence). CDR3 coding DNA: TGTGCCAGCAGTACGGCGTTTAGCGGGCGCCCTTATTTCTACGAGCAGTACTTC. As protein: CASSTAFSGRPYFYEQYF.

This clone was detected once. V and J are TRBV6-6 and TRBJ1-2; possibly TRBD1 for D (6 bases). The CDR3 has 13 amino acids. Trimming took 4 bases from V and 8 from J, leaving 14 bases between them. The germline V gene encodes CDR1 MNHNY and CDR2 SVGAGI (reference sequence). CDR3 bases: TGTGCCAGCAGTTTCGACAGGTCTCAGGGCTACACCTTC. Its translation: CASSFDRSQGYTF.

V and J are TRBV5-1 and TRBJ1-2; TRBD1 matches 8 bases. V was clipped by 0 bases and J by 7 bases; unmatched bases: 8. CDR1 SGHRS and CDR2 YFSETQ come from the germline V gene. The CDR3 spans 15 residues. CDR3 DNA sequence: TGCGCCAGCAGCTTGGCAAAACAGGGGGTCGGTGGCTACACCTTC. Amino acid sequence: CASSLAKQGVGGYTF.

This chain connects TRBV4-1 to TRBJ2-3; D is unclear. Per the germline V gene, CDR1 is MGHRA and CDR2 is YSYEKL. The ends were cut back, 4 bases at V and 3 bases at J, with 17 bases in the middle. The length of the CDR3 is 16 residues. The CDR3 is CASSLRSLADTDTQYF. DNA of the CDR3: TGCGCCAGCAGCCTCAGGTCCCTGGCAGATACAGATACGCAGTATTTT.

This clone was seen once. The chain combines TRBV19 with TRBJ1-5, with a possible D match to TRBD1 (5 bases). V shed 8 bases and J shed 2 bases, with 7 bases lying between them. The CDR3 has 12 amino acids. Germline CDR1 reads LNHDA; CDR2 reads SQIVND (reference sequence). For the CDR3, the DNA is TGTGCCAGTTTACAGGGCAATCAGCCCCAGCATTTT. Its protein product is CASLQGNQPQHF.

This chain connects TRBV14 to TRBJ1-2, with 8 nucleotides matching TRBD1. Germline assignment: CDR1 SGHDN and CDR2 FVKESK. The ends lost 5 bases at V and 7 bases at J; junction bases unmatched: 9. This CDR3 contains 14 residues. CDR3 residues: CASSWGQGAVGYTF. As DNA, the CDR3 is TGTGCCAGCAGCTGGGGTCAGGGGGCGGTTGGCTACACCTTC.

The J gene is TRBJ2-7, the V gene TRBV7-9; 7 nucleotides agree with TRBD2. Trimming removed 5 bases from V and 3 bases from J; junction bases left unmatched: 13. The CDR3 runs to 16 residues. Germline values: CDR1 SEHNR, CDR2 FQNEAQ (reference sequence). CDR3 protein: CASSGEGALFVYEQYF. The CDR3, as DNA: TGTGCCAGCAGCGGGGAGGGAGCCCTATTTGTCTACGAGCAGTACTTC. The full variable domain, completed using reference TRBV7-9 and TRBJ2-7, is DTGVSQNPRHKITKRGQNVTFRCDPISEHNRLYWYRQTLGQGPEFLTYFQNEAQLEKSRLLSDRFSAERPKGSFSTLEIQRTEQGDSAMYLCASSGEGALFVYEQYFGPGTRLTVT.

This clone was picked up many times. The V and J genes are TRBV21-1 and TRBJ1-6. TRBV21-1 is noted as a pseudogene. This CDR3 has 22 amino acids. The CDR3 loop is CASSKFLPKVRGLPIYNSPLHF. The CDR3 nucleotides are TGTGCCAGCAGCAAATTCCTACCTAAGGTACGGGGTTTACCTATCTATAATTCACCCCTCCACTTT.

This sequence joins TRBV6-2 or TRBV6-3 and TRBJ2-5; the match to TRBD2 covers 10 bases. The V gene's germline CDR1 is MNHEY and CDR2 SVGEGT. CDR3 length: 15 residues. The V and J ends lost 2 bases and 5 bases, in that order; junction bases with no gene match: 5. The CDR3 protein is CASSYTGLASETQYF. CDR3 bases: TGTGCCAGCAGTTACACGGGACTAGCGAGCGAGACCCAGTACTTC.